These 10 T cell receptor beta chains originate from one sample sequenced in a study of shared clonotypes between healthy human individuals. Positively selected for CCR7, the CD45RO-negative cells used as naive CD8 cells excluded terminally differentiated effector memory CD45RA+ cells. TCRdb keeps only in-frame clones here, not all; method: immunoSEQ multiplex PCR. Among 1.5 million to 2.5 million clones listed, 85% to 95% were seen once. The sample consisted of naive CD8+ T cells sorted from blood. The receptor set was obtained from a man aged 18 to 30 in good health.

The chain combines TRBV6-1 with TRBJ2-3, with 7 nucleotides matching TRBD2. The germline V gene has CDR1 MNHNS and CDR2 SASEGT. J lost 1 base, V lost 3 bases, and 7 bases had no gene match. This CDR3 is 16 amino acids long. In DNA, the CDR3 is TGTGCCAGCAGTGAGGAGGGAGGGCCGGGCACAGATACGCAGTATTTT. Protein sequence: CASSEEGGPGTDTQYF.

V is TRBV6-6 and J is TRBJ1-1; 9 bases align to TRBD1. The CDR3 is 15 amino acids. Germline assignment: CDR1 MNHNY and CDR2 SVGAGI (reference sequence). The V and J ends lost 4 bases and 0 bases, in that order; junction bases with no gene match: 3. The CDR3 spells CASSWNRGLNTEAFF. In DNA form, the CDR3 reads TGTGCCAGCAGTTGGAACAGGGGGCTGAACACTGAAGCTTTCTTT.

The CDR3 is CAKPGEGFKANYGYTF. The CDR3 coding sequence is TGTGCCAAACCGGGGGAGGGCTTTAAAGCTAACTATGGCTACACCTTC. The chain recombines TRBV27 with TRBJ1-2; D might be TRBD1 (5 bases). V was clipped by 10 bases and J by 0 bases, with 21 bases between them. The germline CDR1 and CDR2 sequences are MNHEY and SMNVEV (reference sequence). The CDR3 has 16 amino acids.

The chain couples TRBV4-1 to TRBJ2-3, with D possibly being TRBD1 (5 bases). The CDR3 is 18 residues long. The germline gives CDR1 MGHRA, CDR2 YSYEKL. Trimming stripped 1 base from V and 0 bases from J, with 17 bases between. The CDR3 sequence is CASSQVWGGRTSTDTQYF. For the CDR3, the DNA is TGCGCCAGCAGCCAAGTATGGGGCGGACGAACTAGCACAGATACGCAGTATTTT.

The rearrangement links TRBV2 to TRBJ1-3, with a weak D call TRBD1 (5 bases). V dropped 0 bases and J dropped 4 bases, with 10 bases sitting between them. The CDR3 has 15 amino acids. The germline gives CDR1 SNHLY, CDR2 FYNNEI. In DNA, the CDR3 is TGTGCCAGCAGTGAAGCATGGGGGGACGGAAACACCATATATTTT. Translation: CASSEAWGDGNTIYF.

The DNA for the CDR3 is TGTGCCAGCAGTTTGACGGGGGGCGCGAATCAGCCCCAGCATTTT. It yields the protein CASSLTGGANQPQHF. The rearrangement uses TRBV27 and TRBJ1-5, with D tentatively TRBD1 (6 bases). CDR1 is MNHEY, CDR2 SMNVEV, per germline (reference sequence). V lost 3 bases to trimming and J lost 4 bases, with 13 bases between them. There are 15 residues in the CDR3.

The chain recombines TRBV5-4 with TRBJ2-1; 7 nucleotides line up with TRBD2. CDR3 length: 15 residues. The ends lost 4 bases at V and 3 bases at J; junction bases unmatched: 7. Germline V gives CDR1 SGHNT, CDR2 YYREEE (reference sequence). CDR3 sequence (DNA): TGTGCCAGCAGCAAAACTAGCGACTACTACAATGAGCAGTTCTTC. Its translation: CASSKTSDYYNEQFF. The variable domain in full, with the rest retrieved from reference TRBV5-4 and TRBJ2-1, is ETGVTQSPTHLIKTRGQQVTLRCSSQSGHNTVSWYQQALGQGPQFIFQYYREEENGRGNFPPRFSGLQFPNYSSELNVNALELDDSALYLCASSKTSDYYNEQFFGPGTRLTVL.

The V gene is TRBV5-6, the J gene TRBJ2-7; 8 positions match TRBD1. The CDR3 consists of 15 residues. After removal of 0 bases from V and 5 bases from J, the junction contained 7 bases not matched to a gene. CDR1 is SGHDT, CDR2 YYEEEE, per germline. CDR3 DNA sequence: TGTGCCAGCAGCTTGGGGCGGACAGGGACAAACGAGCAGTACTTC. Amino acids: CASSLGRTGTNEQYF.

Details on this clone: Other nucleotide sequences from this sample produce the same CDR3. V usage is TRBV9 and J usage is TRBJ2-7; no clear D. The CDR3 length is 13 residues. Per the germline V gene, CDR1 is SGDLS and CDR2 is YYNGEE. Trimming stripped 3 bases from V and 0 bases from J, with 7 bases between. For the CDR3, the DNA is TGTGCCAGCAGCGGAGGAAGCTCCTACGAGCAGTACTTC. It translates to CASSGGSSYEQYF.

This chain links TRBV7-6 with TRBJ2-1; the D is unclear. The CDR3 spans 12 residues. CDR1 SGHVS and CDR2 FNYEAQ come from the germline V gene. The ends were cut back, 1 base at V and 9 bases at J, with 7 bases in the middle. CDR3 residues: CASSLVAREQFF. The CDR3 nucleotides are TGTGCCAGCAGCTTAGTTGCGCGTGAGCAGTTCTTC.